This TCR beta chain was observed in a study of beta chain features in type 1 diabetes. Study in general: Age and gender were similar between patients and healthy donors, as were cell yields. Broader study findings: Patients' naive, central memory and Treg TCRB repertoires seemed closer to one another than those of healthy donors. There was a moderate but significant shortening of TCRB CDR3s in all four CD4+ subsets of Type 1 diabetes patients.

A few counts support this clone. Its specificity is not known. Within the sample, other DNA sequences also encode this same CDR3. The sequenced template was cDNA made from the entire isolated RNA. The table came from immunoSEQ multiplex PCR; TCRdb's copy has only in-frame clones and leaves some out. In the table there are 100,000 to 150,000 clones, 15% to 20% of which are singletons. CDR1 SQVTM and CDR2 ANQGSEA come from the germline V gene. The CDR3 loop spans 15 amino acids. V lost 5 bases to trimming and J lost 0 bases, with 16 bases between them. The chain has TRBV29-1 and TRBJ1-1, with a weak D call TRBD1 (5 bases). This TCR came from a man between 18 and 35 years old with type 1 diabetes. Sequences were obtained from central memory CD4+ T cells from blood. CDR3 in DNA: TGCAGCGTTCGCGCAGGGTGGGGGATGAACACTGAAGCTTTCTTT. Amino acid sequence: CSVRAGWGMNTEAFF.